The entry below describes one T cell receptor beta chain. Its antigen is not known. Every patient was affected by relapse after autologous stem cell transplantation, while exposure to brentuximab vedotin was not uniform. Thawed PBMCs underwent magnetic negative selection to yield purified CD4+ T cells. This record comes from a study of PD-1 blockade in classical Hodgkin lymphoma. TCRdb's copy holds only in-frame clones and misses some; the assay was immunoSEQ multiplex PCR. The sample has approximately 9,800 clones; 60% to 80% are singletons. This CDR3 contains 15 residues. Germline CDR1 and CDR2: SGHKS and YYEKEE (reference sequence). Trimming cost V 4 bases and J 7 bases; bases outside gene matches: 7. Findings and caveats of the study: Exclusion was applied to patients who started nivolumab under 1 year after ASCT. When set against healthy donors, newly diagnosed patients were reported to show lower baseline TCR diversity. Complete responders' diversity at baseline resembled that of newly diagnosed patients.

V usage is TRBV5-5 and J usage is TRBJ2-1; 11 bases are a match to TRBD1. The receptor was derived from a human donor with classical Hodgkin lymphoma. The sequencing here drew on CD4+ T cells from blood, taken at baseline. CDR3 sequence: CASSHGTGGKNEQFF. CDR3 nucleotide sequence: TGTGCCAGCAGCCACGGGACAGGGGGGAAAAATGAGCAGTTCTTC.